The present T cell receptor beta chain was sequenced within a study of CD8 T cells in Susac syndrome. V was clipped by 5 bases and J by 4 bases; unmatched bases: 17. Germline CDR1 SGHRS, CDR2 YFSETQ. This CDR3 spans 17 amino acids. TCR beta sequencing was performed on blood CD8+ and CD4+ T cells. With random hexamers, about 0.5 to 1 ug RNA was reverse transcribed. An immunoSEQ multiplex PCR amplified TCR beta CDR3 over 54 Vbeta and 13 Jbeta. TCRdb re-called the immunoSEQ multiplex PCR reads with MiXCR, one entry per CDR3 protein. This sample has about 300,000 distinct CDR3 sequences, with around 90% found just once.

The chain is built from TRBV5-1 and TRBJ1-1; 7 bases are a match to TRBD1. The sample comprised CD4+ T cells from PBMCs. The clonotype originates from a human donor with multiple sclerosis. Written as DNA, the CDR3 is TGCGCCAGCAGGGTAGAGAGGGGGCGAGACCTCGCCACTGAAGCTTTCTTT. It encodes CASRVERGRDLATEAFF. The whole variable domain, remainder taken from reference TRBV5-1 and TRBJ1-1, is KAGVTQTPRYLIKTRGQQVTLSCSPISGHRSVSWYQQTPGQGLQFLFEYFSETQRNKGNFPGRFSGRQFSNSRSEMNVSTLELGDSALYLCASRVERGRDLATEAFFGQGTRLTVV.